This T cell receptor beta chain was observed in a study of T cell responses to AZD1222 COVID-19 vaccine. General study findings and limits: Spike-spanning, vaccine-associated CD4 TCRs were dominant at 160-218 and 743-854. Clonal diversity may have been underestimated, and the donors were mostly white British, with more females than males. Spike-specific TCR breadth and depth grew following two AZD1222 doses.

The CDR3 covers 13 residues. Trimming cost V 5 bases and J 10 bases; bases outside gene matches: 6. The germline V gene encodes CDR1 MNHEY and CDR2 SMNVEV (reference sequence). Method: immunoSEQ multiplex PCR; TCRdb's copy keeps in-frame clones and lacks some. The sample comprises some 97,000 clones, 85% to 90% of which are singletons, and about a sixth rests with the top ten. Concerning this clone: Its specificity is unknown.

This clonotype was sampled from an adult in good health. The sample was peripheral blood, taken on day 0 of AZD1222 vaccination. The rearrangement links TRBV27 to TRBJ2-7, with 12 positions matching TRBD2. Here the CDR3 reads CASSLRLAGAQYF. The DNA of the CDR3 is TGTGCCAGCAGTCTTAGACTAGCGGGAGCCCAGTACTTC.